Listed below are T cell receptor beta chains from one sample, sequenced in a study of vaccination effects on CD4 cells after COVID-19. Data came from immunoSEQ multiplex PCR; TCRdb stores just in-frame clones and leaves some out. This sample has approximately 11,000 clones; about three quarters occur once, and the top ten carry approximately 8.9%. Antigen specificity for these receptors is unknown. The input for sequencing was CD4+ T cells from PBMCs cultured with SARS-CoV-2 spike peptides, taken after COVID-19 vaccination. The source of these receptors is a human donor who received a COVID-19 vaccine. CDR3s include the opening cysteine and the closing phenylalanine or tryptophan. A D gene is named only where the DNA matches it firmly. Clone size, where shown, is once, few, many, or a class for clones that have expanded.

d_gene	abundance	v_gene	j_gene	CDR3nt	CDR3aa
NA	NA	TRBV6-1	TRBJ2-7	TGTGCCAGCAGTGAAGGCTACGGTCCCTACGAGCAGTACTTC	CASSEGYGPYEQYF
NA	NA	TRBV5-1	TRBJ2-7	TGCGCCAGCAGCTCAGTGGGTCTTTCCTACGAGCAGTACTTC	CASSSVGLSYEQYF
NA	NA	TRBV12-3/TRBV12-4	TRBJ2-7	TGTGCCAGCAGCACGGGCAGGGCTAACGAGCAGTACTTC	CASSTGRANEQYF
NA	few	TRBV5-1	TRBJ1-1	TGCGCCAGCAGCTCTGGACAGCCGAACACTGAAGCTTTCTTT	CASSSGQPNTEAFF
NA	NA	TRBV5-1	TRBJ2-3	TGCGCCAGCAGCCCGCTGTCCATCGGGGGACAAGGGGATACGCAGTATTTT	CASSPLSIGGQGDTQYF
NA	medium-sized	TRBV18	TRBJ1-1	TGTGCCAGCTCACCAGCCACAACGAACACTGAAGCTTTCTTT	CASSPATTNTEAFF
TRBD2	NA	TRBV19	TRBJ2-3	TGTGCCAGTAGTGCCCCGGGACTAGTGGAAGACACAGATACGCAGTATTTT	CASSAPGLVEDTDTQYF
NA	once	TRBV5-1	TRBJ2-1	TGCGCCAGCAGCTTGGGAGCGGCTTCCTACAATGAGCAGTTCTTC	CASSLGAASYNEQFF
TRBD2	NA	TRBV19	TRBJ2-3	TGTGCCAGTAGTATAGAAATAGCGGGGGGCAGAACAGATACGCAGTATTTT	CASSIEIAGGRTDTQYF
TRBD2	few	TRBV6-4	TRBJ2-3	TGTGCCAGCAGTCTACTAGCGGGAGCCACAGATACGCAGTATTTT	CASSLLAGATDTQYF
TRBD2	NA	TRBV19	TRBJ2-3	TGTGCCAGTAGTCCGCGGGGGGGAGGCACAGATACGCAGTATTTT	CASSPRGGGTDTQYF
NA	NA	TRBV24-1	TRBJ1-2	TGTGCCACCAGTGACTCCCGGGACGGCTATGGCTACACCTTC	CATSDSRDGYGYTF
NA	NA	TRBV3-1/TRBV3-2	TRBJ1-1	TGTGCCAGCTGTGGTAGGGCCAAAAACACTGAAGCTTTCTTT	CASCGRAKNTEAFF
TRBD1	NA	TRBV18	TRBJ1-6	TGTGCCAGCTCACTTAACGGACAGGGGGCGCAAAATAATTCACCCCTCCACTTT	CASSLNGQGAQNNSPLHF
NA	once	TRBV11-2	TRBJ2-3	TGTGCCAGCAGCTCCTGGGGGAGCACAGATACGCAGTATTTT	CASSSWGSTDTQYF
NA	NA	TRBV5-1	TRBJ2-2	TGCGCCAGCAGCCCCTACAAAGCACAGGGGACTAGAAACACCGGGGAGCTGTTTTTT	CASSPYKAQGTRNTGELFF
NA	once	TRBV7-9	TRBJ1-1	TGTGCCAGCAGCTTATTATACGCTGAAGCTTTCTTT	CASSLLYAEAFF
TRBD1	NA	TRBV11-2	TRBJ2-7	TGTGCCAGCAGCTTAGACTCCGGGACAGGGGGCTACGAGCAGTACTTC	CASSLDSGTGGYEQYF
NA	NA	TRBV5-1	TRBJ1-1	TGCGCCAGCAGCTTAGGGGGGGTCAGCCCTGAAGCTTTCTTT	CASSLGGVSPEAFF
NA	NA	TRBV6-1	TRBJ2-2	TGTGCCAGCAGTCCTTTCCGCCTCCAGGGGCTGTTTTTT	CASSPFRLQGLFF
TRBD1	NA	TRBV5-1	TRBJ1-4	TGCGCCAGCAGCTTCGCAGGGGGGAGGGATGAAAAACTGTTTTTT	CASSFAGGRDEKLFF
NA	few	TRBV7-9	TRBJ1-1	TGTGCCAGCAGGCTGGGACGGACTGGGAACACTGAAGCTTTCTTT	CASRLGRTGNTEAFF
NA	NA	TRBV7-9	TRBJ2-5	TGTGCCAGCAGCAAGGACCAGTCCTTCCAAGAGACCCAGTACTTC	CASSKDQSFQETQYF
NA	NA	TRBV11-3	TRBJ2-3	TGTGCCAGCAGCCAGGGGGGGACAGATACGCAGTATTTT	CASSQGGTDTQYF
NA	NA	TRBV7-2	TRBJ1-4	TGTGCCAGCAGCCCCGGGCTCCTCCCCACTAATGAAAAACTGTTTTTT	CASSPGLLPTNEKLFF
TRBD1	NA	TRBV2	TRBJ1-4	TGTGCCAGCAGCGGAGACAGGGGGTTAGTCGAAAAACTGTTTTTT	CASSGDRGLVEKLFF
NA	medium-sized	TRBV6-5	TRBJ1-4	TGTGCCAGCAGGGATCGGGACACGGGACTGTTTTTT	CASRDRDTGLFF
TRBD1	NA	TRBV11-2	TRBJ2-1	TGTGCCAGCAGCTTTAGGACAGGGAGAATAAATGAGCAGTTCTTC	CASSFRTGRINEQFF
NA	NA	TRBV7-9	TRBJ2-7	TGTGCCAGCAGCCGGGACTTCTACGAGCAGTACTTC	CASSRDFYEQYF
NA	NA	TRBV6-5	TRBJ2-2	TGTGCCAGCAGCCCCTCCTCGACAAACACCGGGGAGCTGTTTTTT	CASSPSSTNTGELFF
TRBD2	medium-sized	TRBV18	TRBJ2-1	TGTGCCAGCTCCCAACAGCGGGAACGTGAGCAGTTCTTC	CASSQQREREQFF
NA	few	TRBV2	TRBJ1-2	TGTGCCAGCAGGGTCAGGGCAACCTATGGCTACACCTTC	CASRVRATYGYTF
NA	once	TRBV5-5	TRBJ1-2	TGTGCCAGCAGCCGCTGGGCTCGGACAGACTATGGCTACACCTTC	CASSRWARTDYGYTF
NA	NA	TRBV25-1	TRBJ1-3	TGTGCCAGCAGTCCCCTAGGACAGTTCTCTGGAAACACCATATATTTT	CASSPLGQFSGNTIYF
TRBD1	few	TRBV2	TRBJ1-4	TGTGCCAGCAAGGCGGACAGGGGGCGAGCTAATGAAAAACTGTTTTTT	CASKADRGRANEKLFF
NA	few	TRBV4-2	TRBJ1-3	TGTGCCAGCAGCCAAGATCCAGGACTTGGAAACACCATATATTTT	CASSQDPGLGNTIYF
NA	NA	TRBV7-9	TRBJ1-6	TGTGCCAGCAGCCCCGGTGGGAGTTCACCCCTCCACTTT	CASSPGGSSPLHF
TRBD1	NA	TRBV18	TRBJ1-1	TGTGCCAGCTCACCCGGACAGGGGGCCTTAAACACTGAAGCTTTCTTT	CASSPGQGALNTEAFF
NA	medium-sized	TRBV11-2	TRBJ2-1	TGTGCCAGCAGCTTAGGGACGGTTAATGAGCAGTTCTTC	CASSLGTVNEQFF
NA	once	TRBV11-1	TRBJ2-1	TGTGCCAGCAGCCAGCAGGGGGGGGTTGCCTACAATGAGCAGTTCTTC	CASSQQGGVAYNEQFF
NA	NA	TRBV19	TRBJ1-1	TGTGCCAGTAGACCAGGGAGTGGGGACACTGAAGCTTTCTTT	CASRPGSGDTEAFF
NA	NA	TRBV3-1/TRBV3-2	TRBJ1-6	TGTGCCAGCAGCCTCCAGAATTCACCCCTCCACTTT	CASSLQNSPLHF